A single sample is the source of the 4 T cell receptor beta chains below, sequenced in a study of regulatory T cells in long-lasting Graves disease. Time point here: newly diagnosed GD, antithyroid drugs for less than 3 months. PBMCs provided the RNA from which the TCR library was made. Library construction for TCR beta used iRepertoire HTBI primers and Arm-PCR of CDR3 regions. TCRdb reprocessed the multiplex PCR reads via MiXCR and lists one record per CDR3 protein. The table lists about 430,000 distinct CDR3 sequences, around 16% of them singletons. Separately, the same data were catalogued under a study of T cells in Graves' hyperthyroidism and ophthalmopathy.

The source was peripheral blood mononuclear cells (PBMCs), collected at new diagnosis, from a patient treated with antithyroid drugs. These receptors were taken from a woman aged 40-49 years with Graves disease.

The chain employs TRBV4-3 and TRBJ2-2, with 12 positions matching TRBD2. The CDR3 contains 16 residues. Germline trimming cut 1 base from V and 7 bases from J; bases unmatched to any gene: 4. CDR1 is LGHNA, CDR2 YSLEER, per germline. As DNA, the CDR3 is TGCGCCAGCAGCCAAGTAACTAGCGGGAGGATCGGGGAGCTGTTTTTT. As protein: CASSQVTSGRIGELFF.

This clonotype was counted between two and nine times. The chain uses TRBV29-1 and TRBJ1-1; tentatively, D is TRBD1 (5 bases). The V gene's germline CDR1 is SQVTM and CDR2 ANQGSEA. Between the trimmed V and J ends, which lost 4 bases and 3 bases, there was a span of 9 bases. This CDR3 has 12 residues. CDR3 sequence (DNA): TGCAGCGTTGGGCAGGGAGACACTGAAGCTTTCTTT. Encoded protein: CSVGQGDTEAFF.

This clonotype was seen ten or more times. J is TRBJ2-7 and V is TRBV5-1; D possibly uses TRBD1 or TRBD2 (5 bases each). From germline, CDR1 is SGHRS and CDR2 YFSETQ. V lost 4 bases and J lost 7, with 18 bases in between. The CDR3 loop spans 14 amino acids. CDR3 sequence: CASSPTPGSGEQYF. In DNA form, the CDR3 reads TGCGCCAGCAGCCCTACCCCAGGGAGTGGGGAGCAGTACTTC.

The V and J genes are TRBV20-1 and TRBJ2-1; 10 nucleotides match TRBD2. The CDR3 is made up of 17 amino acids. Germline-derived CDR1 and CDR2 are DFQATT and SNEGSKA (reference sequence). Trimming at V came to 0 bases and at J to 11 bases, leaving 16 bases not matched to a gene. The CDR3 DNA follows: TGCAGTGCTAGAGATGTGGGCCTAGCGGGAGTGCAGGTGAAGCAGTTCTTC. Amino acid sequence: CSARDVGLAGVQVKQFF.